The 25 T cell receptor beta chains in this list originate from one sample, sequenced in a study of blood T cell repertoires in COVID-19. Here immunoSEQ multiplex PCR was the method, and the copy in TCRdb shows in-frame clones only, minus some. The data contain around 450,000 clones, 87% of them seen just once; the ten biggest clones take up about 0.75%. The sample comprised PBMCs or T cells enriched from blood (not recorded which). Every receptor here comes from a woman younger than 35 who had recovered from COVID-19.

This clone showed up just once. The rearrangement uses TRBV6-1 and TRBJ1-1; 7 bases map to TRBD1. V shed 4 bases and J 4 bases; nucleotides not matched to a gene: 18. The germline gives CDR1 MNHNS, CDR2 SASEGT. There are 18 residues in the CDR3. The CDR3 DNA reads as TGTGCCAGCAGTGGACGAAAAGGGTACAGGGGCTCGGGCACTGAAGCTTTCTTT. It yields the protein CASSGRKGYRGSGTEAFF.

The V and J genes are TRBV18 and TRBJ2-2; TRBD1 might be the D (6 bases). Germline V gene data show CDR1 as KGHSH and CDR2 as LQKENI. The V end lost 3 bases, the J end lost 4 bases, and 15 bases lay between the germline ends. The CDR3 contains 16 residues. Here the CDR3 reads CASSPVPGEVTGELFF. CDR3 DNA sequence: TGTGCCAGCTCACCCGTCCCAGGGGAAGTCACCGGGGAGCTGTTTTTT. The entire variable domain, with the rest obtained from reference TRBV18 and TRBJ2-2, is as follows: NAGVMQNPRHLVRRRGQEARLRCSPMKGHSHVYWYRQLPEEGLKFMVYLQKENIIDESGMPKERFSAEFPKEGPSILRIQQVVRGDSAAYFCASSPVPGEVTGELFFGEGSRLTVL.

The chain uses TRBV28 and TRBJ2-5; TRBD2 agrees at 10 bases. CDR1 MDHEN and CDR2 SYDVKM come from the germline V gene. The V and J ends lost 5 bases and 5 bases, in that order; junction bases with no gene match: 8. The CDR3 covers 15 residues. The CDR3 protein is CASSNVAGGTETQYF. As DNA, the CDR3 is TGTGCCAGCAGTAACGTAGCGGGGGGCACTGAGACCCAGTACTTC.

The chain uses TRBV5-5 and TRBJ1-3, with a tentative D call TRBD1 (6 bases). Trimming shortened V by 4 bases and J by 0 bases, and 17 bases separated the two germline ends. Germline CDR1 is SGHKS and CDR2 is YYEKEE (reference sequence). The CDR3 contains 17 residues. CDR3 coding DNA: TGTGCCAGCAGCCCCGTGGGGGCGGGGGGCTCTGGAAACACCATATATTTT. This sequence encodes CASSPVGAGGSGNTIYF.

The chain joins TRBV3-1 (or the pseudogene TRBV3-2) to TRBJ2-1; D remains unclear. The CDR3 is 15 amino acids. CDR1 and CDR2 (germline): LGHDT, YNNKEL (reference sequence). V dropped 4 bases and J dropped 6 bases, with 16 bases sitting between them. CDR3 sequence reads: CASSLSIFSGNEQFF. CDR3 nucleotide sequence: TGTGCCAGCAGCCTAAGCATTTTTAGTGGCAATGAGCAGTTCTTC.

This clone has more than one count but fewer than ten. The rearrangement links TRBV3-1 (or the pseudogene TRBV3-2) to TRBJ1-1; unclear D gene. The CDR3 covers 12 residues. The germline CDR1 and CDR2 sequences are LGHDT and YNNKEL (reference sequence). The V and J ends lost 1 base and 5 bases respectively, with 5 bases between them. CDR3 residues: CASSQGRTEAFF. CDR3 DNA: TGTGCCAGCAGCCAAGGGAGGACTGAAGCTTTCTTT.

This clone was seen only a few times. The chain uses TRBV6-4 and TRBJ2-5; D remains unclear. This CDR3 is 16 amino acids long. Trimming pared 3 bases from V and 0 bases from J, leaving 14 bases between. The germline gives CDR1 MRHNA, CDR2 SNTAGT. CDR3: CASSDLPGPDQETQYF. As DNA, the CDR3 is TGTGCCAGCAGTGATCTCCCTGGGCCAGACCAAGAGACCCAGTACTTC.

This clone has more than one count but fewer than ten. The chain joins TRBV10-3 to TRBJ2-3; 11 positions agree with TRBD2. This CDR3 contains 20 residues. CDR1 and CDR2 (germline): ENHRY, SYGVKD. The junction had 18 bases not matched to a gene; V was cut back by 3 bases and J by 4 bases. The CDR3 nucleotides are TGTGCCATCAGTGACCCCCCAGGGACTAGCGGCGCCTACATCCCAGATACGCAGTATTTT. This sequence encodes CAISDPPGTSGAYIPDTQYF.

The CDR3 loop is CASSPGQGATGELFF. The CDR3 coding sequence is TGTGCCAGCAGCCCGGGACAGGGGGCAACCGGGGAGCTGTTTTTT. The chain combines TRBV6-5 with TRBJ2-2; TRBD1 matches at 12 bases. The V gene end was trimmed by 6 bases and the J gene end by 5 bases; junction bases not matched to a gene: 4. CDR1 and CDR2 from the germline V gene are MNHEY and SVGAGI. The CDR3 runs 15 residues.

V and J are TRBV6-5 and TRBJ2-5; weak D call: TRBD2 (6 bases). This CDR3 comprises 14 residues. Germline V gene data show CDR1 as MNHEY and CDR2 as SVGAGI. The V end was cut by 4 bases, the J end by 2 bases, with 11 bases between. As DNA, the CDR3 is TGTGCCAGCAGTTTAGGAGGGCCTCAAGAGACCCAGTACTTC. It translates to CASSLGGPQETQYF.

J is TRBJ1-3 and V is TRBV19; D perhaps matches TRBD1 (6 bases). Between the trimmed V and J ends, which lost 5 bases and 0 bases, there was a span of 14 bases. The CDR3 runs to 16 residues. CDR1 and CDR2 from the germline V gene are LNHDA and SQIVND (reference sequence). The CDR3 DNA reads TGTGCCAGTAGTCCAAGGACAGCCACCTCTGGAAACACCATATATTTT. It yields the protein CASSPRTATSGNTIYF.

The rearrangement uses TRBV19 and TRBJ2-1, with TRBD2 matching over 11 bases. The junction had 4 bases not matched to a gene; V was cut back by 5 bases and J by 4 bases. Germline V gene sequence: CDR1 LNHDA, CDR2 SQIVND (reference sequence). The CDR3 length is 15 residues. This CDR3 is CASSLLAGGYNEQFF. CDR3 nucleotide sequence: TGTGCCAGTAGTTTGCTAGCGGGGGGATACAATGAGCAGTTCTTC.

The J gene is TRBJ2-3, the V gene TRBV6-5; D may be TRBD2 (7 bases). The CDR3 contains 15 residues. The V end was cut by 2 bases, the J end by 4 bases, with 13 bases between. In germline, CDR1 is MNHEY, CDR2 SVGAGI. CDR3 in amino acids: CASSYGGARADTQYF. As DNA, the CDR3 is TGTGCCAGCAGTTACGGGGGGGCCAGGGCAGATACGCAGTATTTT.

The chain couples TRBV12-3 or TRBV12-4 to TRBJ1-2; D ambiguous. This CDR3 comprises 12 residues. V lost 7 bases, J lost 6 bases, and 12 bases lay in between. This chain's CDR3 is CASTPRVDGYTF. CDR3 DNA: TGTGCCAGCACCCCGAGGGTGGATGGCTACACCTTC.

The rearrangement links TRBV7-2 to TRBJ2-5; TRBD2 aligns across 7 bases. This CDR3 is 17 amino acids long. The germline V gene encodes CDR1 SGHTA and CDR2 FQGNSA. The V and J ends lost 5 bases and 4 bases, in that order; junction bases with no gene match: 16. Written as DNA, the CDR3 is TGTGCCAGCAGCCTCCGTCTGGGGTCGGGGGGAGGAGAGACCCAGTACTTC. Amino acids: CASSLRLGSGGGETQYF.

The V gene is TRBV2, the J gene TRBJ2-1, with D tentatively TRBD2 (6 bases). CDR1 SNHLY and CDR2 FYNNEI come from the germline V gene. The CDR3 extends over 11 amino acids. V lost 5 bases to trimming and J lost 8 bases, with 7 bases between them. CDR3 amino acids: CASSTGDEQFF. CDR3 DNA: TGTGCCAGCAGTACGGGGGATGAGCAGTTCTTC.

The V and J genes are TRBV30 and TRBJ2-7; 9 nucleotides agree with TRBD1. Per germline, CDR1 GTSNPN and CDR2 SVGIG (reference sequence). The CDR3 covers 13 residues. Trimming at V came to 2 bases and at J to 6 bases, leaving 5 bases not matched to a gene. The CDR3 spells CAWSPGTGIEQYF. The CDR3 coding sequence is TGTGCCTGGAGTCCCGGGACAGGGATCGAGCAGTACTTC.

The V gene is TRBV2, the J gene TRBJ1-5; no definite D call. The CDR3 is 13 amino acids. The germline V gene encodes CDR1 SNHLY and CDR2 FYNNEI. The germline V and J ends were trimmed by 4 bases and 7 bases, with 11 bases remaining between them. The CDR3 bases are TGTGCCAGCAGTGGCTTCGAGGGACAGCCCCAGCATTTT. Its protein product is CASSGFEGQPQHF.

This clone was picked up one time. CDR3 residues: CAISDRGENSPLHF. CDR3 DNA sequence: TGTGCCATCAGTGATAGGGGCGAGAATTCACCCCTCCACTTT. The chain links TRBV10-3 to TRBJ1-6; D may be TRBD1 (5 bases). The germline gives CDR1 ENHRY, CDR2 SYGVKD. V was pared by 3 bases and J by 7 bases, with 10 bases between. The CDR3 covers 14 residues.

The rearrangement links TRBV7-9 to TRBJ1-4; perhaps TRBD1 as D (5 bases). The germline CDR1 and CDR2 sequences are SEHNR and FQNEAQ (reference sequence). Trimming removed 4 bases from V and 6 bases from J, with 9 bases in between. CDR3 length: 13 amino acids. For the CDR3, the DNA is TGTGCCAGCAGCTCTTCAGGGTATGAAAAACTGTTTTTT. Its protein is CASSSSGYEKLFF.

This clone was recorded a few times. The chain employs TRBV11-2 and TRBJ1-1; D uncertain. V lost 3 bases, J lost 0 bases, and 11 bases lay in between. The germline V gene encodes CDR1 SGHAT and CDR2 FQNNGV. The CDR3 has 15 residues. The CDR3, as DNA: TGTGCCAGCAGCTTGAGTGCCACTTTGAACACTGAAGCTTTCTTT. It is translated as CASSLSATLNTEAFF. Combining the CDR3 with reference TRBV11-2 and TRBJ1-1 gives the whole variable domain EAGVAQSPRYKIIEKRQSVAFWCNPISGHATLYWYQQILGQGPKLLIQFQNNGVVDDSQLPKDRFSAERLKGVDSTLKIQPAKLEDSAVYLCASSLSATLNTEAFFGQGTRLTVV.

The chain uses TRBV5-1 and TRBJ2-3; 13 bases align to TRBD2. The CDR3 extends over 16 amino acids. V gave up 2 bases and J gave up 6 bases; unmatched junction bases: 6. Germline CDR1 reads SGHRS; CDR2 reads YFSETQ. The chain's CDR3 is CASSFSTSGGPDTQYF. DNA for the CDR3: TGCGCCAGCAGCTTCTCGACTAGCGGGGGGCCCGATACGCAGTATTTT.

The rearrangement uses TRBV25-1 and TRBJ1-1, with D hard to call. Germline lookup yields CDR1 MGHDK and CDR2 SYGVNS. Deletions cut 8 bases from V and 0 bases from J, with 13 bases between. The CDR3 length is 14 residues. CDR3 sequence reads: CASRVGLLNTEAFF. CDR3 nucleotide sequence: TGTGCCAGCCGTGTAGGACTCTTGAACACTGAAGCTTTCTTT.

The CDR3 loop reads CASSYPDRAGHTEAFF. CDR3 nucleotide sequence: TGTGCCAGCAGCTACCCGGACAGGGCGGGGCACACTGAAGCTTTCTTT. The chain employs TRBV12-1 and TRBJ1-1; the table's D call, TRBD1, was not checked against the DNA. TRBV12-1 is tagged as a pseudogene. This CDR3 spans 16 amino acids.

The rearrangement links TRBV5-1 to TRBJ2-2, with D possibly TRBD2 on 6 matching bases. V shed 1 base and J shed 1 base, with 11 bases lying between them. This CDR3 has 16 residues. In germline, CDR1 is SGHRS, CDR2 YFSETQ. CDR3 sequence: CASSLLLARNTGELFF. CDR3 sequence (DNA): TGCGCCAGCAGCTTGTTACTAGCTCGGAACACCGGGGAGCTGTTTTTT.